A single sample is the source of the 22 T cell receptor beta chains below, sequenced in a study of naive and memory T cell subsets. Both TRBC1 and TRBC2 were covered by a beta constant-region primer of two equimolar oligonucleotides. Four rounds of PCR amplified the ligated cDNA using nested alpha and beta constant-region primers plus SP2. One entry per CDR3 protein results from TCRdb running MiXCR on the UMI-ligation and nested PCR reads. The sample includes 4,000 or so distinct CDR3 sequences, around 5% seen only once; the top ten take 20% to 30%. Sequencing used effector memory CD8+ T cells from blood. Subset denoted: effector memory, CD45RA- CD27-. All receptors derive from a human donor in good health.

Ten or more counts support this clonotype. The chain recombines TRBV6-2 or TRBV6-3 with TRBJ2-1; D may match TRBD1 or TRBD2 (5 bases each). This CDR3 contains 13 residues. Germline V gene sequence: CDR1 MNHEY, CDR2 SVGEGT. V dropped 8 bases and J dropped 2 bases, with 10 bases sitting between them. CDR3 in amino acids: CASRRGPYNEQFF. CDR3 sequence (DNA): TGTGCCAGCCGCCGGGGCCCCTACAATGAGCAGTTCTTC.

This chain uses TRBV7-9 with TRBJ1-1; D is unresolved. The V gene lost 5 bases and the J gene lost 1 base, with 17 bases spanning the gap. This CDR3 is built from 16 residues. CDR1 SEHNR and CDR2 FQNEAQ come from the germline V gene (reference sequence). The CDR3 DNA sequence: TGTGCCAGCAGCCCGATCTCTGGCAGACCGAACACTGAAGCTTTCTTT. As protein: CASSPISGRPNTEAFF. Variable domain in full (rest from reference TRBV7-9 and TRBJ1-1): DTGVSQNPRHKITKRGQNVTFRCDPISEHNRLYWYRQTLGQGPEFLTYFQNEAQLEKSRLLSDRFSAERPKGSFSTLEIQRTEQGDSAMYLCASSPISGRPNTEAFFGQGTRLTVV.

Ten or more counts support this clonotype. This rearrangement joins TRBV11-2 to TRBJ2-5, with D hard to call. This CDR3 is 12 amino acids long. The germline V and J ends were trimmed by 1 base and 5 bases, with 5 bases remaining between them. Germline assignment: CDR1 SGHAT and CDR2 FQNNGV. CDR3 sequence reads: CASSLAPETQYF. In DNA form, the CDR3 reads TGTGCCAGCAGCTTAGCCCCGGAGACCCAGTACTTC.

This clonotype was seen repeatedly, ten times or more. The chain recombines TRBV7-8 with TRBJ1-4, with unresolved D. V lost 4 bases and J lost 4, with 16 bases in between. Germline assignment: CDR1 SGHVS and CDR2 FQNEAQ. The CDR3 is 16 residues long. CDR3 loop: CASSYRRGSGNEKLFF. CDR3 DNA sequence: TGTGCCAGCAGCTACCGCCGGGGTTCGGGTAATGAAAAACTGTTTTTT.

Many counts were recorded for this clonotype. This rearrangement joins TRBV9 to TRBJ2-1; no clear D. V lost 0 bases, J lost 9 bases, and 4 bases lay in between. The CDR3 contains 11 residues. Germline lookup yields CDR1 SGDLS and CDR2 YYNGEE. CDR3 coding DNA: TGTGCCAGCAGCGTAGCTGGTGAGCAGTTCTTC. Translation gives CASSVAGEQFF.

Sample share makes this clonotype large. CDR3 in DNA: TGTGCCAGCAGCGGGACAAACACAGATACGCAGTATTTT. Protein: CASSGTNTDTQYF. The chain couples TRBV6-4 to TRBJ2-3; TRBD1 is a possible D gene (6 bases). Trimming left V 6 bases short and J 2 bases short, with 9 bases between. The CDR3 runs 13 residues. Germline V gene lookup returns CDR1 MRHNA and CDR2 SNTAGT.

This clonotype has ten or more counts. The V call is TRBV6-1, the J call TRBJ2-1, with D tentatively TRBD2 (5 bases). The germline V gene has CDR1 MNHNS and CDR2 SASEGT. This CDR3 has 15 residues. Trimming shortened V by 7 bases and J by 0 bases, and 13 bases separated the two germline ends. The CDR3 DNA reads TGTGCCAGCACTCTAGCCACGGGCTCCTACAATGAGCAGTTCTTC. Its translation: CASTLATGSYNEQFF.

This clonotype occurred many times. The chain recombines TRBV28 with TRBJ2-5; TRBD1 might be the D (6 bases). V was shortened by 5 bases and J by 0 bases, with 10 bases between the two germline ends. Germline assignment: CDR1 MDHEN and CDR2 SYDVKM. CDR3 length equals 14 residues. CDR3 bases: TGTGCCAGCAGTAGAAGGGGGAACCAAGAGACCCAGTACTTC. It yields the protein CASSRRGNQETQYF. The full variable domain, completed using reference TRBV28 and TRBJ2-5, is DVKVTQSSRYLVKRTGEKVFLECVQDMDHENMFWYRQDPGLGLRLIYFSYDVKMKEKGDIPEGYSVSREKKERFSLILESASTNQTSMYLCASSRRGNQETQYFGPGTRLLVL.

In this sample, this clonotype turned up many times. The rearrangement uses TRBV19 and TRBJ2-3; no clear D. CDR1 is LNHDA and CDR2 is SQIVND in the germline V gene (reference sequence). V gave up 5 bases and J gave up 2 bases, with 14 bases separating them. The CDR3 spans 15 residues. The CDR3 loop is CASSSDGTSTDTQYF. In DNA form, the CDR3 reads TGTGCCAGTAGTTCCGACGGAACGTCCACAGATACGCAGTATTTT.

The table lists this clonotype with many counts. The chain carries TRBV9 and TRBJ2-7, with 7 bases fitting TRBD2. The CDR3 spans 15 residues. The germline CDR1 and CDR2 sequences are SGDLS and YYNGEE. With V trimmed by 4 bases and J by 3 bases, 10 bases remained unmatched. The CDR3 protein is CASSPWGGLYYEQYF. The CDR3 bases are TGTGCCAGCAGCCCATGGGGGGGTCTTTACTACGAGCAGTACTTC.

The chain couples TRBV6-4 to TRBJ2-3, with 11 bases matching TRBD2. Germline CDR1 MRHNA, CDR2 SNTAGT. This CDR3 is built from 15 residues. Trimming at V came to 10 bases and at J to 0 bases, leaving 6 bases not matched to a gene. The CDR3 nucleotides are TGTGCCAACAGCGGGACTAGCGGTAGCACAGATACGCAGTATTTT. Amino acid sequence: CANSGTSGSTDTQYF.

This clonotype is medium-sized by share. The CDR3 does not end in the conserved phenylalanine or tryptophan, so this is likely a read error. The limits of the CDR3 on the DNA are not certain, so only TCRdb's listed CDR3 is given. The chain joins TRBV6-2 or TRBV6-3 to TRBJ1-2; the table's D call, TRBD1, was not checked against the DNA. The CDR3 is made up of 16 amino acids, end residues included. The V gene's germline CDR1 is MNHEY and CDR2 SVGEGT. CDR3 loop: CASSYSLRDSEWSKSL.

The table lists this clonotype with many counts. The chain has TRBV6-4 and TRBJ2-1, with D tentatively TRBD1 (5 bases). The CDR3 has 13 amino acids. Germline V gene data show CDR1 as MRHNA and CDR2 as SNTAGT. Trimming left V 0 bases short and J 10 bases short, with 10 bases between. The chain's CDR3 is CASSDSQVSEQFF. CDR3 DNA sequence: TGTGCCAGCAGTGACTCACAGGTATCGGAGCAGTTCTTC.

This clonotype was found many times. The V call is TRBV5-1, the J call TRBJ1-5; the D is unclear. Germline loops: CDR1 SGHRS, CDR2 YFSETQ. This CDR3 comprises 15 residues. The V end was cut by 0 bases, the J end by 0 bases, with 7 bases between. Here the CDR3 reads CASSLGEHSNQPQHF. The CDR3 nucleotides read TGCGCCAGCAGCTTGGGGGAGCATAGCAATCAGCCCCAGCATTTT.

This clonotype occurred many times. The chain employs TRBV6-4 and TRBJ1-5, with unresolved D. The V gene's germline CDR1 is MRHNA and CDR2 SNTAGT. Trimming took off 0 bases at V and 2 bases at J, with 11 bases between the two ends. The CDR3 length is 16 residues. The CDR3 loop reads CASSDSSRIGNQPQHF. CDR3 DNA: TGTGCCAGCAGTGACTCGTCCAGGATTGGCAATCAGCCCCAGCATTTT.

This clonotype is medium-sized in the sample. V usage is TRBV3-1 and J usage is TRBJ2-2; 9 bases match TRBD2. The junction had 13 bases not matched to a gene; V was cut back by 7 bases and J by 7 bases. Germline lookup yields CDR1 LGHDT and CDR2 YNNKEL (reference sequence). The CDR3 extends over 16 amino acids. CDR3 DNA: TGTGCCAGCACCCCCGGGGGACTAGCAAGGGGCGGGGAGCTGTTTTTT. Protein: CASTPGGLARGGELFF.

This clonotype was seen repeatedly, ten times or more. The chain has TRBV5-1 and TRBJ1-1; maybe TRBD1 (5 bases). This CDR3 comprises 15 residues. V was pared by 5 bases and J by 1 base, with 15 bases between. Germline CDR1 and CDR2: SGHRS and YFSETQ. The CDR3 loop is CASRHSDSRNTEAFF. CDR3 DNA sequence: TGCGCCAGCAGGCATTCTGACAGCCGGAACACTGAAGCTTTCTTT.

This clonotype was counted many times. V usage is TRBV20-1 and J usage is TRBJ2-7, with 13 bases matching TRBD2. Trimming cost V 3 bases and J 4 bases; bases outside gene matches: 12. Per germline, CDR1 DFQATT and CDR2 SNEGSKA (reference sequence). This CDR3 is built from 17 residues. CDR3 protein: CSARDGLAGADFYEQYF. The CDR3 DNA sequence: TGCAGTGCTAGGGACGGACTAGCGGGGGCTGATTTTTACGAGCAGTACTTC.

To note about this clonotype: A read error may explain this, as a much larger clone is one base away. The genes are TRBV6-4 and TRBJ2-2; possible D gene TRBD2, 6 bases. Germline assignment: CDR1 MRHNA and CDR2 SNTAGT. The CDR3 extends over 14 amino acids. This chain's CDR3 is CGSSVGGGTGELFF. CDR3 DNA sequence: TGTGGCAGCAGTGTTGGGGGAGGCACCGGGGAGCTGTTTTTT.

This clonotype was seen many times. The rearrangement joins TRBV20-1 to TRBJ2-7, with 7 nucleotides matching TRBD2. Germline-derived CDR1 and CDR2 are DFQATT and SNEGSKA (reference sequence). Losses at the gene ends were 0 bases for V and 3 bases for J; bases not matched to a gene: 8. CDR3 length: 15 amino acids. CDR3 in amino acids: CSARDRLAVNYEQYF. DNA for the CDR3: TGCAGTGCTAGAGATCGGCTAGCGGTGAACTACGAGCAGTACTTC.

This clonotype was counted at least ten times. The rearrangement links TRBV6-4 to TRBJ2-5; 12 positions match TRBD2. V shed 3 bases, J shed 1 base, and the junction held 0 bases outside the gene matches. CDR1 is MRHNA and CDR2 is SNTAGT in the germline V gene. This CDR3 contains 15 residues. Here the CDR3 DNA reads TGTGCCAGCAGTGAGACTAGCGGGAGCCAAGAGACCCAGTACTTC. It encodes CASSETSGSQETQYF.

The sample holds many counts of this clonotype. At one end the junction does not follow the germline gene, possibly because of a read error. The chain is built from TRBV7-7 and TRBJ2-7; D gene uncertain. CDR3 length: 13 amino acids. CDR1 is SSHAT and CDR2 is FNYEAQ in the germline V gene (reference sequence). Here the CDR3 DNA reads TGTGCTAGCAGCTCCTATCAAGGCTACGAGCAGTACTTC. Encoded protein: CASSSYQGYEQYF.